This TCR beta chain emerged from a study of spatial heterogeneity in lung cancer. TCRdb itself ran the 5' RACE reads through MiXCR, one entry per CDR3 protein. Counted here are about 11,000 distinct CDR3 sequences, around 5.2% occurring once; the ten biggest clones make up approximately 13%. This clonotype was counted many times. Antigen unknown. In a library made to pick up alpha chains, this beta chain is a stray read with a size that means little. Study conclusions and caveats: Counts of expanded alpha and beta TCRs within tumors tracked the tumor nonsynonymous mutation count.

Trimming took off 11 bases at V and 0 bases at J, with 9 bases between the two ends. This CDR3 contains 12 residues. Germline CDR1 ENHRY, CDR2 SYGVKD. The time point here: sample taken at primary tumor resection. The sample in question was lung tumor tissue, obtained at surgery. This sequence was found in a male donor with early-stage non-small cell lung cancer. This chain uses TRBV10-3 with TRBJ2-3, with D perhaps TRBD2 (5 bases). The CDR3 sequence: CAARGSTDTQYF. The CDR3 DNA sequence: TGTGCCGCACGCGGGAGCACAGATACGCAGTATTTT.